This record concerns one T cell receptor (beta chain) sequence. Random hexamers were used to reverse transcribe an amount of roughly 0.45 to 1 ug RNA. Via MiXCR, TCRdb re-called the immunoSEQ multiplex PCR reads, giving one row per CDR3 protein. The sample consists of just over 300,000 distinct CDR3 sequences, around 90% of them appearing once. These data belong to a study of CD8 T cells in Susac syndrome. The CDR3 consists of 14 residues. Germline lookup yields CDR1 GTSNPN and CDR2 SVGIG (reference sequence). V was shortened by 2 bases and J by 0 bases, with 9 bases between the two germline ends. Sequences were obtained from CD4+ T cells from PBMCs. The genes are TRBV30 and TRBJ2-3; D ambiguous. This TCR was sampled from a human donor with multiple sclerosis. The CDR3 region is CAWSPPPSTDTQYF. CDR3 coding DNA: TGTGCCTGGAGTCCTCCCCCCAGCACAGATACGCAGTATTTT.